This T cell receptor (beta chain) was found in a study of T-cell reconstitution after alpha-beta-depleted transplantation in children. In germline, CDR1 is SGHRS, CDR2 YFSETQ. The CDR3 covers 14 residues. V lost 2 bases and J 1 base, leaving 9 bases between the germline ends. This clonotype has just a few counts. A library of TCRbeta sequences, prepared with unique molecular identifiers, was generated. TCRdb recomputed calls from the PCR reads with MiXCR, one row per CDR3 protein. The sample has 300,000 or so distinct CDR3 sequences; around 9.6% are singletons. This TCR was sampled from a human donor who donated a stem cell graft to a child with SCID. This chain links TRBV5-1 with TRBJ1-1; D might be TRBD1 (6 bases). Sequencing used PBMCs from the stem cell graft donor, obtained from the stem cell graft. The CDR3 protein is CASSFGQSNTEAFF. Written as DNA, the CDR3 is TGCGCCAGCAGCTTCGGACAGTCGAACACTGAAGCTTTCTTT. The whole variable domain, remainder taken from reference TRBV5-1 and TRBJ1-1, is KAGVTQTPRYLIKTRGQQVTLSCSPISGHRSVSWYQQTPGQGLQFLFEYFSETQRNKGNFPGRFSGRQFSNSRSEMNVSTLELGDSALYLCASSFGQSNTEAFFGQGTRLTVV.